Listed below are T cell receptor beta chains from one sample, sequenced in a study of blood T cell repertoires in COVID-19. Sequenced by immunoSEQ multiplex PCR; TCRdb stores in-frame clones only, minus some. The sample consists of 210,000 or so clones, 84% of them appearing once. The material sequenced was PBMCs or T cells enriched from blood (not recorded which). The source of these receptors is a man aged 55-75 years who had recovered from COVID-19. CDR3s include the opening cysteine and the closing phenylalanine or tryptophan. D genes are given only for firm matches. Part of the rows lack a size; the others show once, few, many or a class for expanded clones.

once	TRBV6-6	TRBJ1-4	TRBD1	TGTGCCAGCAGTCCTCCCACCCCGACAGGGGGAGAAAAACTGTTTTTT	CASSPPTPTGGEKLFF
.	TRBV4-3	TRBJ2-3	.	TGCGCCAGCAGCCTCGGACAGCGTAACACAGATACGCAGTATTTT	CASSLGQRNTDTQYF
.	TRBV7-7	TRBJ2-7	.	TGTGCTAGCAGCCCATCTCCGACAGGCCCGGGGGAGCAGTACTTC	CASSPSPTGPGEQYF
.	TRBV12-3/TRBV12-4	TRBJ2-7	TRBD1	TGTGCCAGCAGGATGTTGACAGGGGAGGCGCAGTACTTC	CASRMLTGEAQYF
.	TRBV5-1	TRBJ2-5	.	TGCGCCAGCAGACTGGGCGGGGATCAAGAGACCCAGTACTTC	CASRLGGDQETQYF
.	TRBV7-9	TRBJ1-1	.	TGTGCCAGCAGTTTATCCCGGGACACTGAAGCTTTCTTT	CASSLSRDTEAFF
.	TRBV2	TRBJ1-6	TRBD1	TGTGCCAGCAACGGACAGGGCTATAATTCACCCCTCCACTTT	CASNGQGYNSPLHF
.	TRBV27	TRBJ1-2	.	TGTGCCAGCGGGCAGAATACTAACTATGGCTACACCTTC	CASGQNTNYGYTF
.	TRBV9	TRBJ2-1	TRBD1	TGTGCCAGCAAGACAGGGGGCGCGGATGAGCAGTTCTTC	CASKTGGADEQFF
.	TRBV6-5	TRBJ1-5	.	TGTGCCAGCAGGGGAAAGGGGAGCAATCAGCCCCAGCATTTT	CASRGKGSNQPQHF
.	TRBV12-3/TRBV12-4	TRBJ2-7	.	TGTGCCAGCAGTGCGACAGAATACGAGCAGTACTTC	CASSATEYEQYF
.	TRBV30	TRBJ2-7	.	TGTGCCTGGAGTGTCTTGTCCTACGAGCAGTACTTC	CAWSVLSYEQYF
.	TRBV7-9	TRBJ1-4	TRBD1	TGTGCCAGCAGCCCGGGACAGTCGAATGAAAAACTGTTTTTT	CASSPGQSNEKLFF
once	TRBV30	TRBJ1-4	TRBD1	TGTGCCTGGAGTGTACGGGGACAGGGTGGCGAAAAACTGTTTTTT	CAWSVRGQGGEKLFF
.	TRBV6-1	TRBJ1-5	TRBD1	TGTGCCAGCAGTGGACCCGACAGGGGGCTGGATCAGCCCCAGCATTTT	CASSGPDRGLDQPQHF
.	TRBV23-1	TRBJ1-5	.	TGCGCCAGTGCCCGGACAGGCAATCAGCCCCAGCATTTT	CASARTGNQPQHF
.	TRBV7-9	TRBJ1-1	.	TGTGCCAGCAGCATAAATACCGGGAGGCTGAACACTGAAGCTTTCTTT	CASSINTGRLNTEAFF
few	TRBV19	TRBJ1-2	.	TGTGCCAGTAGCCTACGGTCTGACAGAGTCTATGGCTACACCTTC	CASSLRSDRVYGYTF
.	TRBV5-1	TRBJ2-2	TRBD1	TGCGCCAGCAGCACTCGACAGGGGTACAACACCGGGGAGCTGTTTTTT	CASSTRQGYNTGELFF
.	TRBV11-1	TRBJ2-7	.	TGTGCCAGCAGCTTAGGACAGTTTGACGAGCAGTACTTC	CASSLGQFDEQYF
.	TRBV5-6	TRBJ2-2	.	TGTGCCAGCAGCTTGGCTGGCAGGTTAAACACCGGGGAGCTGTTTTTT	CASSLAGRLNTGELFF
.	TRBV11-3	TRBJ1-1	.	TGTGCCAGCAGCCGTCACAGGAACACTGAAGCTTTCTTT	CASSRHRNTEAFF
.	TRBV5-4	TRBJ1-2	TRBD1	TGTGCCAGCAGCCAGGAACAGGGGTGGGGTGGCTACACCTTC	CASSQEQGWGGYTF
.	TRBV3-1/TRBV3-2	TRBJ1-2	.	TGTGCCAGCAGCCAAGGGGACTGGCCCAACTATGGCTACACCTTC	CASSQGDWPNYGYTF
.	TRBV30	TRBJ1-3	.	TGTGCCGGGGGACGAGGTACAGGGTGGTATGGAAACACCATATATTTT	CAGGRGTGWYGNTIYF
.	TRBV7-9	TRBJ2-3	TRBD1	TGTGCCAGCAGCCTCGACAGGGGGCGATTCCCAGATACGCAGTATTTT	CASSLDRGRFPDTQYF
.	TRBV24-1	TRBJ1-2	.	TGTGCCACCATGGACAGCCTCTATGGCTACACCTTC	CATMDSLYGYTF